This TCR beta chain stems from a study of T cell responses to AZD1222 COVID-19 vaccine. A remark on this clone: The antigen remains unidentified.

Sequencing was performed with immunoSEQ multiplex PCR; in TCRdb, only in-frame clones are kept and a portion is missing. The profile shows about 140,000 clones, more than 80% of them singletons. General study findings and limits: At 160-218 and 743-854, vaccine-associated CD4 TCRs were dominant, and they spanned spike.

CDR1 MGHRA and CDR2 YSYEKL come from the germline V gene. CDR3 size: 15 residues. J lost 4 bases, V lost 3 bases, and 6 bases had no gene match. The receptor was derived from an adult in good health. The chain employs TRBV4-1 and TRBJ1-5, with TRBD1 matching over 7 bases. The material sequenced was peripheral blood, taken on day 0 of AZD1222 vaccination. The CDR3 bases are TGCGCCAGCAGCCAGAGGACAGGAGATAATCAGCCCCAGCATTTT. This gives the protein CASSQRTGDNQPQHF.